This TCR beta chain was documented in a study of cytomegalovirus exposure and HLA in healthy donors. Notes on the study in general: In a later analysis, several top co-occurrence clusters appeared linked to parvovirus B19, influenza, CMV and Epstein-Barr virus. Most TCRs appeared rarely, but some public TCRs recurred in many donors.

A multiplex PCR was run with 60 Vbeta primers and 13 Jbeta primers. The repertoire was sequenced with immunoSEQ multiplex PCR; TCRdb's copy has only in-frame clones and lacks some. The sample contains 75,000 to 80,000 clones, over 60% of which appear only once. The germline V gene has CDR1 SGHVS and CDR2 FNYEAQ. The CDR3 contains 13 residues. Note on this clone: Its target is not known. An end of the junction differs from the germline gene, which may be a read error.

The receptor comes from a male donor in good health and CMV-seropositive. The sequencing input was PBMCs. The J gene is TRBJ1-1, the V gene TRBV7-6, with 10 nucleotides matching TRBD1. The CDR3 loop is CASSPGQGSPLRW. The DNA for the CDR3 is TGTGCCAGCAGCCCGGGACAGGGGTCCCCTTTACGGTGG.